This T cell receptor beta chain was identified in a study of OX40 agonist ivuxolimab in advanced cancers. Overall study results and limits: Researchers did not establish what antigens the expanded peripheral T cells target. There were also nonresponders showing low normalized T-cell clonal expansion. Patients who responded partially at 0.1-3.0 mg/kg showed clonal expansion ranking among the lowest. Expanded clones were, on average, more numerous among CD8+ T cells than CD4+.

Some clones are missing from TCRdb's copy, which holds only in-frame ones; the method was immunoSEQ multiplex PCR. The sample records 70,000 or so clones, roughly 89% being singletons. Per germline, CDR1 LNHDA and CDR2 SQIVND (reference sequence). This CDR3 has 13 amino acids. V was shortened by 0 bases and J by 4 bases, with 5 bases between the two germline ends. With regard to this clone: As yet, its antigen is unknown.

This TCR was recovered from an adult with an advanced solid tumor such as melanoma, head and neck, liver or kidney cancer. The sample in question was CD4+ or CD8+ T cells sorted from blood, obtained in a trial of the OX40 agonist ivuxolimab. This chain uses TRBV19 with TRBJ2-3; D gene unclear. CDR3 sequence: CASSIDEADTQYF. CDR3 nucleotide sequence: TGTGCCAGTAGTATAGATGAGGCAGATACGCAGTATTTT.